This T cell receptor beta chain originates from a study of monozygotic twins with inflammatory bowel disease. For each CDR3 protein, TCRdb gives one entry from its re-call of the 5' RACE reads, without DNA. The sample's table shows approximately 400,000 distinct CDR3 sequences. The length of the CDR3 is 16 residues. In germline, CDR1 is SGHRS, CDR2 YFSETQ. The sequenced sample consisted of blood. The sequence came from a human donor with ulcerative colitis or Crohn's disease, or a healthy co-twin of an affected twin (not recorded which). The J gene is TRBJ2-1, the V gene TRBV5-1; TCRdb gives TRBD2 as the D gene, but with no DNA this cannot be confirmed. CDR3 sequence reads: CASSLDAAGTYNEQFF.